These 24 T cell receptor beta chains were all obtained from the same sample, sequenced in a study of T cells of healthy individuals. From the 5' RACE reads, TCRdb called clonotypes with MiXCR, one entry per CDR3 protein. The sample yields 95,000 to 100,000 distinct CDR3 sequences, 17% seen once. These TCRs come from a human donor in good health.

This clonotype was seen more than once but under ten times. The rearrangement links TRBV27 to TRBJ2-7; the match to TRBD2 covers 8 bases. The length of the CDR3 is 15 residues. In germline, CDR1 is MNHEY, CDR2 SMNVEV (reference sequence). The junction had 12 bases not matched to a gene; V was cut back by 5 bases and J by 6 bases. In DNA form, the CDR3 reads TGTGCCAGCAGTCCACTCCGCGGACTAGCCGTCGAGCAGTACTTC. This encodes CASSPLRGLAVEQYF.

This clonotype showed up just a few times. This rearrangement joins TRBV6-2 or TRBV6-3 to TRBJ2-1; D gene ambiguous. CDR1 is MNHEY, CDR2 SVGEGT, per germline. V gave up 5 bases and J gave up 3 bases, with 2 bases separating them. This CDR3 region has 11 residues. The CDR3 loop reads CASSNYNEQFF. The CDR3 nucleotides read TGTGCCAGCAGTAACTACAATGAGCAGTTCTTC.

The CDR3 sequence is CSARDNEKLFF. DNA of the CDR3: TGCAGTGCTAGAGATAATGAAAAACTGTTTTTT. The genes are TRBV20-1 and TRBJ1-4, with D uncertain. The CDR3 sequence is 11 residues long. With 0 bases removed from V and 4 bases from J, the gap between germline ends came to 0 bases. CDR1 is DFQATT, CDR2 SNEGSKA, per germline (reference sequence).

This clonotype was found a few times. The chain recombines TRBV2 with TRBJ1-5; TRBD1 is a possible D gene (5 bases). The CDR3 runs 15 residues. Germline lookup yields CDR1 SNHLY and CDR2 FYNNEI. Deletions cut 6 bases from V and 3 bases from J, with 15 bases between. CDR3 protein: CASSRSTGTNQPQHF. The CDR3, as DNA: TGTGCCAGCAGCCGGAGTACCGGGACCAATCAGCCCCAGCATTTT.

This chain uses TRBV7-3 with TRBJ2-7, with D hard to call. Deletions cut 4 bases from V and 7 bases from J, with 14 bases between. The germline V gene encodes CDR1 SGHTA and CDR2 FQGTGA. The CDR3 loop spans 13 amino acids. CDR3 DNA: TGTGCCAGCAGCTGGGAACGATACGAAGAGCAGTACTTC. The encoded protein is CASSWERYEEQYF.

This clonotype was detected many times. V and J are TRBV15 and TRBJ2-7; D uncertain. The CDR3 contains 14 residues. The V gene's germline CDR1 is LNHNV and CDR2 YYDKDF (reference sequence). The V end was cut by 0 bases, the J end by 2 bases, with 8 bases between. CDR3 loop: CATSRDRAAYEQYF. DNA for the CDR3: TGTGCCACCAGCAGAGATAGGGCAGCCTACGAGCAGTACTTC.

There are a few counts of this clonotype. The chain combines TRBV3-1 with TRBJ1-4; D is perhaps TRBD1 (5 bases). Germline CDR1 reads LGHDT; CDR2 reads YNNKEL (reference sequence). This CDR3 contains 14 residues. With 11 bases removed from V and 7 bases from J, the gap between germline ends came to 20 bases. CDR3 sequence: CAAAAQGWGEKLFF. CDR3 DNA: TGTGCCGCGGCAGCGCAGGGATGGGGTGAAAAACTGTTTTTT.

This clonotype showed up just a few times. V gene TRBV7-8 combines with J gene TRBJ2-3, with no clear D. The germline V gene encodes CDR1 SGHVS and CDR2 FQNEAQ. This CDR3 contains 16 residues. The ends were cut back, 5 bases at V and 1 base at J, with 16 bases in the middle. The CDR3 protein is CASSPTGRGGTDTQYF. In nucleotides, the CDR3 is TGTGCCAGCAGCCCGACGGGTCGTGGTGGCACAGATACGCAGTATTTT.

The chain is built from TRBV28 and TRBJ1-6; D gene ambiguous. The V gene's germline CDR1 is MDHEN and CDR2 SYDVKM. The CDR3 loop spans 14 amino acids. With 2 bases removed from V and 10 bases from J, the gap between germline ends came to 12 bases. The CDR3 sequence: CASSLTRVESPLHF. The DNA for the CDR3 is TGTGCCAGCAGTTTAACCAGAGTAGAGTCACCCCTCCACTTT.

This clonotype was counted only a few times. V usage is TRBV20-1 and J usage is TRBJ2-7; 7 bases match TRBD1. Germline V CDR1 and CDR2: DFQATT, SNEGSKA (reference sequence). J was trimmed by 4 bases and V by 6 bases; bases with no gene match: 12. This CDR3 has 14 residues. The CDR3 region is CSAERTGPIYEQYF. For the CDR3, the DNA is TGCAGTGCGGAACGGACAGGACCAATTTACGAGCAGTACTTC.

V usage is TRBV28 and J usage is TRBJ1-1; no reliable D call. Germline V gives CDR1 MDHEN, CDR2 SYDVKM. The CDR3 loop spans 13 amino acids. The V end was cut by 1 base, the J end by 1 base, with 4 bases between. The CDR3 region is CASSLYPNTEAFF. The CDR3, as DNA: TGTGCCAGCAGTTTATACCCGAACACTGAAGCTTTCTTT.

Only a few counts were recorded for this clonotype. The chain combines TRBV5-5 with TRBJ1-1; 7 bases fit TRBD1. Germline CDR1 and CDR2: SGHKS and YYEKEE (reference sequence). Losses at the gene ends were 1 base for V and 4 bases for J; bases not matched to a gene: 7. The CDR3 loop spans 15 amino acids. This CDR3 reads CASSLSPGGLTEAFF. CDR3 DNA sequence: TGTGCCAGCAGCTTGTCACCAGGGGGTCTCACTGAAGCTTTCTTT.

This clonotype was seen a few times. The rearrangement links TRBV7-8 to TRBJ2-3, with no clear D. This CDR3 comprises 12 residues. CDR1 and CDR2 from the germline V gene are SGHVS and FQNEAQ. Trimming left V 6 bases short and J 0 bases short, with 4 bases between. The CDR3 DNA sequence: TGTGCCAGCAGGCAGAGCACAGATACGCAGTATTTT. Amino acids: CASRQSTDTQYF.

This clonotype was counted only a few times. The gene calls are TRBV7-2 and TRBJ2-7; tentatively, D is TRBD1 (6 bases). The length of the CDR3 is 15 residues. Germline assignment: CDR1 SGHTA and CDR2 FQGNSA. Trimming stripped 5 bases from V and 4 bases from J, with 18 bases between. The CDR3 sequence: CASSPLLQGPYEQYF. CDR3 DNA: TGTGCCAGCAGCCCACTCCTACAGGGACCATACGAGCAGTACTTC.

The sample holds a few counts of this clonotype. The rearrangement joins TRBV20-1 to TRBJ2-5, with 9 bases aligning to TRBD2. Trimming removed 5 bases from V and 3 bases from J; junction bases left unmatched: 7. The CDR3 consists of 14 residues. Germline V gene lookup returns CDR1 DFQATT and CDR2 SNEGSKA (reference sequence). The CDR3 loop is CSAYRGGAKETQYF. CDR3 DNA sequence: TGCAGTGCTTATCGCGGGGGGGCTAAAGAGACCCAGTACTTC.

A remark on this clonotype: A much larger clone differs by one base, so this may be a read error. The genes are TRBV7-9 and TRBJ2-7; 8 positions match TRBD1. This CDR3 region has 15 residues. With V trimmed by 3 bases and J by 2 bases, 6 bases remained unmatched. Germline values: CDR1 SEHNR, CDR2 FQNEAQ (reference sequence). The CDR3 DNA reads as TGTGCCAGCAGCTTTGCGACAGGGGTGACCTACGAGCAGTACTTC. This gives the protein CASSFATGVTYEQYF.

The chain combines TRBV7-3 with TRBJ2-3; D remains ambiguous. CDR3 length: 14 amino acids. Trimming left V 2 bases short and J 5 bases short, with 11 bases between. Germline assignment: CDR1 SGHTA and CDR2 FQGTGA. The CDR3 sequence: CASSLYPRVDTQYF. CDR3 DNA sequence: TGTGCCAGCAGCTTATACCCGAGAGTAGATACGCAGTATTTT.

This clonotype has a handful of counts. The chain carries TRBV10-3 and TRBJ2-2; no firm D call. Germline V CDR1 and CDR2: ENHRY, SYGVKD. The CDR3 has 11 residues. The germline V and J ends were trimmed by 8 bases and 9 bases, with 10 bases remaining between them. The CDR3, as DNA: TGTGCCATCTCCGCCGGGCGGGAGCTGTTTTTT. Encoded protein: CAISAGRELFF.

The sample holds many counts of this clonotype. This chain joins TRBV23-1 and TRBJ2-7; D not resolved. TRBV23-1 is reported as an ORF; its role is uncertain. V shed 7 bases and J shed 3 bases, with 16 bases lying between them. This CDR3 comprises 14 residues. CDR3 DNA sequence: TGCGCCAGCAATAGGAATGTCCCTAACTACGAGCAGTACTTC. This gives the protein CASNRNVPNYEQYF.

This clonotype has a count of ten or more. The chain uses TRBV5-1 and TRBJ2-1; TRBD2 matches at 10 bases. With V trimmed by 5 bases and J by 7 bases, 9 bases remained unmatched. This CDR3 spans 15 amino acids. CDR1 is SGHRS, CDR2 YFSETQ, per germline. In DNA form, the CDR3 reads TGCGCCAGCAGTCCCCTAGCGGGAGCGGGGAATGAGCAGTTCTTC. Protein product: CASSPLAGAGNEQFF. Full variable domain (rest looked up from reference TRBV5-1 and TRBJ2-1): KAGVTQTPRYLIKTRGQQVTLSCSPISGHRSVSWYQQTPGQGLQFLFEYFSETQRNKGNFPGRFSGRQFSNSRSEMNVSTLELGDSALYLCASSPLAGAGNEQFFGPGTRLTVL.

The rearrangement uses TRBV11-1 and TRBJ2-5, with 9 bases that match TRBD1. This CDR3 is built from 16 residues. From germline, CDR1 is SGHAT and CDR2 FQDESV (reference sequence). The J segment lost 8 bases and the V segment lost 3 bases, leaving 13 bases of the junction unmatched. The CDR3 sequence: CASSLDRGPQWDTQYF. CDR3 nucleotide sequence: TGTGCCAGCAGCTTGGACAGGGGCCCTCAGTGGGATACCCAGTACTTC.

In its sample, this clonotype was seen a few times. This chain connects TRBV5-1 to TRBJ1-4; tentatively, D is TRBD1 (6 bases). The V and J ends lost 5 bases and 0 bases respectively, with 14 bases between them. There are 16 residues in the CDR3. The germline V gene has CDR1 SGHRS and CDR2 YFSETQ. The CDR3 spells CASSSGQLSTNEKLFF. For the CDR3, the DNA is TGCGCCAGCAGTTCTGGACAGCTCTCAACTAATGAAAAACTGTTTTTT.

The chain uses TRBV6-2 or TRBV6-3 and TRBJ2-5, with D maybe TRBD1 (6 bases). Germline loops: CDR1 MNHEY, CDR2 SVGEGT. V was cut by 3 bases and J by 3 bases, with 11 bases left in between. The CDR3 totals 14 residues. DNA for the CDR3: TGTGCCAGCAGTTATCTGGGGGCCAAAGAGACCCAGTACTTC. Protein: CASSYLGAKETQYF.

In DNA, the CDR3 is TGTGCCAGCAGCCAAGAAGGGACTAGCACAGATACGCAGTATTTT. It specifies CASSQEGTSTDTQYF. The rearrangement uses TRBV3-1 and TRBJ2-3; maybe TRBD2 (6 bases). This CDR3 has 15 residues. V lost 0 bases to trimming and J lost 0 bases, with 7 bases between them. Germline CDR1 LGHDT, CDR2 YNNKEL (reference sequence).